The TCR beta chain under discussion was sequenced for a study of cytomegalovirus exposure and HLA in healthy donors. The study, taken as a whole, reports: Researchers catalogued some 160 TCR beta chains as cytomegalovirus-associated.

The CDR3 extends over 14 amino acids. Germline CDR1 MDHEN, CDR2 SYDVKM. V lost 6 bases and J 2 bases, leaving 13 bases between the germline ends. This PCR relied on a set of 60 Vbeta primers and 13 Jbeta primers. TCRdb's table, derived via immunoSEQ multiplex PCR, lists solely in-frame clones and lacks some. The table shows 95,000 to 120,000 clones, with about 61% occurring only once. Points on this clone: Its target is unknown.

This clonotype was sampled from a young man in good health and CMV-seropositive. Material: PBMCs. V gene TRBV28 combines with J gene TRBJ1-1; no firm D call. The CDR3 nucleotides read TGTGCCAGCAGGACCCCCGGGGTAAACACTGAAGCTTTCTTT. Its translation is CASRTPGVNTEAFF.